Following are 17 T cell receptor beta chains from one sample sequenced in a study of cytomegalovirus exposure and HLA in healthy donors. The PCR used 60 Vbeta and 13 Jbeta primers. Generated by immunoSEQ multiplex PCR, the TCRdb table keeps only in-frame clones and is missing some. The sample holds around 97,000 clones; around 81% are singletons and the top ten take 4.5% to 6.5%. The sample was PBMCs. The receptors stem from a man aged 35-49 years in good health and CMV-seropositive.

The chain is built from TRBV27 and TRBJ2-7; 7 positions match TRBD2. With 6 bases clipped from V and 4 bases from J, the junction kept 6 bases outside the gene matches. Germline V CDR1 and CDR2: MNHEY, SMNVEV (reference sequence). The CDR3 extends over 13 amino acids. CDR3 amino acids: CASSSGLVYEQYF. CDR3 nucleotide sequence: TGTGCCAGCAGCTCCGGACTAGTTTACGAGCAGTACTTC.

The V gene is TRBV29-1, the J gene TRBJ2-7, with D tentatively TRBD2 (5 bases). The germline V gene has CDR1 SQVTM and CDR2 ANQGSEA. This CDR3 is built from 11 residues. V was trimmed by 4 bases and J by 6 bases, leaving 10 bases between them. The CDR3 DNA reads TGCAGCGTTGTAACCGGAGGCGAGCAGTACTTC. Translation gives CSVVTGGEQYF.

This CDR3 reads CASQGAHNEKLFF. CDR3 in DNA: TGTGCCTCACAGGGGGCACACAATGAAAAACTGTTTTTT. J is TRBJ1-4 and V is TRBV30, with 9 bases fitting TRBD1. CDR1 GTSNPN and CDR2 SVGIG come from the germline V gene (reference sequence). V lost 7 bases and J lost 5; bases outside the gene matches: 5. CDR3 length equals 13 residues.

This clone was detected only once. V gene TRBV27 combines with J gene TRBJ1-5, with D maybe TRBD1 (5 bases). Germline values: CDR1 MNHEY, CDR2 SMNVEV (reference sequence). The CDR3 is 15 amino acids. V was clipped by 6 bases and J by 0 bases, with 12 bases between them. CDR3 residues: CASSLRAGSNQPQHF. CDR3 sequence (DNA): TGTGCCAGCAGCCTCAGGGCAGGTAGCAATCAGCCCCAGCATTTT.

The chain links TRBV5-1 to TRBJ2-2; TRBD1 matches at 8 bases. CDR1 and CDR2 from the germline V gene are SGHRS and YFSETQ. The CDR3 covers 14 residues. V shed 4 bases, J shed 4 bases, and the junction held 3 bases outside the gene matches. The CDR3 nucleotides read TGCGCCAGCAGCCGCACAGGGGGCACCGGGGAGCTGTTTTTT. This gives the protein CASSRTGGTGELFF.

The CDR3 sequence is CASSLLAGEGDTQYF. The DNA for the CDR3 is TGTGCCAGCAGTCTACTAGCGGGAGAAGGAGATACGCAGTATTTT. The genes are TRBV28 and TRBJ2-3; 11 bases map to TRBD2. Germline CDR1 MDHEN, CDR2 SYDVKM. This CDR3 spans 15 amino acids. V lost 5 bases and J lost 5; bases outside the gene matches: 6.

The genes are TRBV11-2 and TRBJ1-3, with a weak D call TRBD1 (5 bases). The V gene's germline CDR1 is SGHAT and CDR2 FQNNGV. The CDR3 has 16 residues. Trimming pared 3 bases from V and 0 bases from J, leaving 12 bases between. CDR3 sequence reads: CASSFTGRHSGNTIYF. The CDR3 nucleotides read TGTGCCAGCAGCTTTACAGGCCGACACTCTGGAAACACCATATATTTT.

This chain connects TRBV30 to TRBJ1-5; D is possibly TRBD1 (5 bases). Trimming removed 4 bases at V and 5 bases at J, with 18 bases between. The CDR3 has 15 residues. CDR1 and CDR2 (germline): GTSNPN, SVGIG (reference sequence). The CDR3 nucleotides are TGTGCCTGGAAAAAGTCGGGACTTCAGGATCAGCCCCAGCATTTT. Translation gives CAWKKSGLQDQPQHF.

The chain joins TRBV28 to TRBJ1-1; possible D gene TRBD1, 6 bases. CDR3 length: 14 residues. Germline V gives CDR1 MDHEN, CDR2 SYDVKM. The V end lost 4 bases, the J end lost 0 bases, and 9 bases lay between the germline ends. The CDR3 bases are TGTGCCAGCAGTTCAGGACAGTTGAACACTGAAGCTTTCTTT. Its translation is CASSSGQLNTEAFF.

The rearrangement uses TRBV7-9 and TRBJ2-1, with 9 bases fitting TRBD2. Per germline, CDR1 SEHNR and CDR2 FQNEAQ (reference sequence). The J segment lost 5 bases and the V segment lost 3 bases, leaving 8 bases of the junction unmatched. The CDR3 sequence is 16 residues long. The chain's CDR3 is CASSFIAGVLNNEQFF. The CDR3 nucleotides read TGTGCCAGCAGCTTTATAGCGGGGGTCCTAAACAATGAGCAGTTCTTC.

The chain employs TRBV5-1 and TRBJ1-1, with 8 bases fitting TRBD1. Germline trimming cut 7 bases from V and 1 base from J; bases unmatched to any gene: 9. The CDR3 sequence is 15 residues long. CDR1 is SGHRS and CDR2 is YFSETQ in the germline V gene. CDR3 in amino acids: CASSTDRVENTEAFF. The CDR3 DNA follows: TGCGCCAGCTCGACGGACAGGGTTGAGAACACTGAAGCTTTCTTT. The whole variable domain, remainder taken from reference TRBV5-1 and TRBJ1-1, is KAGVTQTPRYLIKTRGQQVTLSCSPISGHRSVSWYQQTPGQGLQFLFEYFSETQRNKGNFPGRFSGRQFSNSRSEMNVSTLELGDSALYLCASSTDRVENTEAFFGQGTRLTVV.

This chain connects TRBV6-6 to TRBJ2-1; 8 bases are shared with TRBD2. The CDR3 contains 15 residues. V gave up 5 bases and J gave up 7 bases; unmatched junction bases: 10. The germline CDR1 and CDR2 sequences are MNHNY and SVGAGI (reference sequence). The CDR3 loop is CASSTGGAGKNEQFF. CDR3 in DNA: TGTGCCAGCAGTACCGGGGGGGCCGGTAAGAATGAGCAGTTCTTC.

This rearrangement joins TRBV5-1 to TRBJ1-6; D unclear. Between the trimmed V and J ends, which lost 0 bases and 7 bases, there was a span of 8 bases. Germline V gene sequence: CDR1 SGHRS, CDR2 YFSETQ. The CDR3 is 14 residues long. CDR3 sequence reads: CASSLGQENSPLHF. For the CDR3, the DNA is TGCGCCAGCAGCTTGGGTCAGGAAAATTCACCCCTCCACTTT.

The chain recombines TRBV2 with TRBJ1-5; the match to TRBD1 covers 7 bases. CDR1 is SNHLY and CDR2 is FYNNEI in the germline V gene. This CDR3 has 15 residues. V lost 0 bases, J lost 5 bases, and 4 bases stayed unmatched. CDR3 sequence: CASSEAGRGDQPQHF. The CDR3 nucleotides are TGTGCCAGCAGTGAAGCGGGCAGGGGGGATCAGCCCCAGCATTTT.

The chain joins TRBV5-4 to TRBJ1-2; TRBD1 might be the D (5 bases). Trimming left V 0 bases short and J 3 bases short, with 6 bases between. CDR3 length: 13 amino acids. CDR1 is SGHNT and CDR2 is YYREEE in the germline V gene (reference sequence). CDR3 DNA sequence: TGTGCCAGCAGCTTGGTGACAGACTATGGCTACACCTTC. Its translation is CASSLVTDYGYTF.

Of note for this clone: The junction departs from the called germline gene at one end, perhaps through a read error. This rearrangement joins TRBV7-9 to TRBJ2-7; 7 bases fit TRBD2. Germline lookup yields CDR1 SEHNR and CDR2 FQNEAQ (reference sequence). The CDR3 is made up of 18 amino acids. CDR3 in amino acids: CSSSYGRGSGKKVHEQYF. For the CDR3, the DNA is TGTTCCAGCAGCTATGGGAGGGGAAGCGGGAAGAAGGTCCACGAGCAGTACTTC.

This clone was detected only once. The V and J genes are TRBV11-2 and TRBJ2-7, with 11 bases that match TRBD1. This CDR3 region has 15 residues. J gave up 3 bases and V 5 bases, and 6 bases lay outside the gene matches. The germline gives CDR1 SGHAT, CDR2 FQNNGV. Written as DNA, the CDR3 is TGTGCCAGCAGCCCAACCGGGACAGGGGGCTACGAGCAGTACTTC. This translates into CASSPTGTGGYEQYF. Full variable domain (remainder filled in from reference TRBV11-2 and TRBJ2-7): EAGVAQSPRYKIIEKRQSVAFWCNPISGHATLYWYQQILGQGPKLLIQFQNNGVVDDSQLPKDRFSAERLKGVDSTLKIQPAKLEDSAVYLCASSPTGTGGYEQYFGPGTRLTVT.